Listed here is a single T cell receptor beta chain. In its sample, this clonotype was seen many times. Its antigen is still unknown. There are no base qualities to consult, and no much larger clone falls within one base. A patient counted as having stable Graves' hyperthyroidism if no progression to ophthalmopathy occurred over 18 months of follow-up. The hyperthyroidism patients were between 18 and 65 years old and newly diagnosed, with a disease duration of less than 2 months. Any patient with an uncontrolled infection, another autoimmune disease, pregnancy or lactation was excluded. Clinical symptoms, serum thyroxine and TRAb, thyroid ultrasound, and orbital computed tomography formed the basis for the diagnoses. PBMCs were separated from approximately 10 ml of fresh peripheral blood using Ficoll-Paque density gradient centrifugation. Total RNA was extracted using Trizol reagent, and RNA quality was assessed on an Agilent 2100 Bioanalyzer.

The data are from a study of T cells in Graves' hyperthyroidism and ophthalmopathy (dated by TCRdb to the late 2010s). As for the study more broadly: Peripheral blood samples were taken at initial diagnosis, before any treatment was given. TCR V-J signatures able to tell the groups apart were searched for in a discovery cohort of 90 to 100 patients, of whom 43 had Graves' ophthalmopathy and under 65 had stable Graves' hyperthyroidism. Prospective prediction of ophthalmopathy was tested in an independent validation cohort consisting of fewer than 20 hyperthyroidism patients and some 16 patients who later progressed to ophthalmopathy. The 100 discovery patients were divided at random into training and test sets in a 7:3 ratio. In about 6 Graves' hyperthyroidism patients, the study also compared T-cell repertoires from thyroid tissue with T-cell repertoires from blood. Following sampling, methimazole starting at 30 mg daily was given to hyperthyroidism patients, and high-dose intravenous methylprednisolone was given to ophthalmopathy patients. The paper describes TCR Vbeta CDR3 sequencing of 120 to 150 peripheral blood samples, made up of under 50 ophthalmopathy patients, some 80 hyperthyroidism patients and 17 progressor patients. The investigation overall reported the following: Most expanded thyroid clonotypes (frequency above 0.001) were also detected in blood, suggesting blood repertoires may reflect thyroid immune responses. In validation, the model predicted progression to ophthalmopathy with roughly 70% sensitivity and over 72% specificity, a median of about six months before onset. A 13 V-J signature model separated ophthalmopathy from stable hyperthyroidism, with about 88% sensitivity and about 81% specificity in cross-validation and 80%/75% in testing. Sample size was not statistically predetermined, and investigators were not blinded to group allocation.

Looking up the germline V gene yields CDR1 SGHVS and CDR2 FQNEAQ. Here V drops 1 base and J drops 7 bases, and the junction holds 7 bases not matched to any gene. The CDR3 sequence holds 16 residues, the cysteine and phenylalanine included. The sequence is cut down to CDR3 DNA, 48 bases in frame from base 1. The TCR beta CDR3 regions were amplified from RNA transcripts. A first-round RT-PCR of the TCR CDR3 used the HTBI primer set with the Qiagen OneStep RT-PCR kit. Libraries were constructed in a second round of multiplex PCR, after which size selection and purification were performed. The libraries were sequenced on an Illumina HiSeq2000 using paired-end 100 bp reads. The study's own analysis went as follows. SOAPnuke was used to process the raw data, removing reads that contained adapters or uncalled bases, had a mean Phred below 15, or lacked an exact match to the constant primer or identifier. COPE v1.2.5 was used to merge the high-quality paired reads, and each unique nucleotide sequence was defined as a clonotype. Clonotypes were aligned to IMGT TRBV, TRBD and TRBJ reference segments using MiTCR v1.1. Analysis was restricted to V-J combinations with a frequency above 0.0001, which covered about 99% of repertoires. The TCS score was defined as the ratio of F50 (clonal expansion) to E x V (chaos), calculated using BLOSUM62-based TCRdist between CDR3 peptides within each V-J. Welch's t-statistics and random forest reduced approximately 520 V-J features to 10 to 15, which were used in a naive Bayes classifier (R e1071). TCRdb cleaned the public reads at Q25 with fastp, built clones with MiXCR and kept in-frame beta chains. Rows with a matching CDR3 protein are joined into one entry that keeps the most common DNA and genes. The V and J calls reflect TCRdb's pipeline rather than the authors' work. In all, the sample holds about 480,000 distinct CDR3 sequences, and approximately 15% of those were seen once. The ten biggest clones cover 15% to 20% of the sample.

The TCR was taken from a young woman with Graves' hyperthyroidism. The rearrangement combines TRBV7-8 with TRBJ1-5; 10 of the junction bases match TRBD1. The sequencing sample was made of blood. The sequence in DNA is TGTGCCAGCAGCTTAGTTGAGGGACAGGGGTCGCAGCCCCAGCATTTT. Translation gives CASSLVEGQGSQPQHF. Beyond the CDR3, the reference TRBV7-8 and TRBJ1-5 genes provide the residues; the full variable domain reads: GAGVSQSPRYKVAKRGQDVALRCDPISGHVSLFWYQQALGQGPEFLTYFQNEAQLDKSGLPSDRFFAERPEGSVSTLKIQRTQQEDSAVYLCASSLVEGQGSQPQHFGDGTRLSIL.